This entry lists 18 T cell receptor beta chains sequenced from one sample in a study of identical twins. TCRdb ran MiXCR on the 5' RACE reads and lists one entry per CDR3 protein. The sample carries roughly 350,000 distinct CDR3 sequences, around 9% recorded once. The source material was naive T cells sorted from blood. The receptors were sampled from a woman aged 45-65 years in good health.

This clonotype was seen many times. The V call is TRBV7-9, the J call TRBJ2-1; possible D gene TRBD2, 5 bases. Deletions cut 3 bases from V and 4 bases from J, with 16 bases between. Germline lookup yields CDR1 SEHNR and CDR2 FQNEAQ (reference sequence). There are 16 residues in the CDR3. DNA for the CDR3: TGTGCCAGCAGCTTGCCCCCCGGAGGCCTTTACAATGAGCAGTTCTTC. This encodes CASSLPPGGLYNEQFF.

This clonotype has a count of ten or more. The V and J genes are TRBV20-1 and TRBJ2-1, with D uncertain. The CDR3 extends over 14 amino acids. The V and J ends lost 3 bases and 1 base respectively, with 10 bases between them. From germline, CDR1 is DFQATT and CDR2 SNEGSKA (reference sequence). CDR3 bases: TGCAGTGCTAGTACCAGCCATTCCTACAATGAGCAGTTCTTC. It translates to CSASTSHSYNEQFF.

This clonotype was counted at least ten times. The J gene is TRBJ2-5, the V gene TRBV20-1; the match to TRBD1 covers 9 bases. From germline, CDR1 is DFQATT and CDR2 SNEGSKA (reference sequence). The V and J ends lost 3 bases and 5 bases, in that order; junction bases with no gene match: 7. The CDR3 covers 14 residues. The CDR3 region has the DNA TGCAGTGCTAGCTCCGACAGGGGGTCCGAGACCCAGTACTTC. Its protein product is CSASSDRGSETQYF.

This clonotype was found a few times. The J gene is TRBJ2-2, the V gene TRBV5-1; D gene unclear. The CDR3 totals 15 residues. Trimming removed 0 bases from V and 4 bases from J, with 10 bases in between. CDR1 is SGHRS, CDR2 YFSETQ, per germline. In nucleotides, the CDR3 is TGCGCCAGCAGCTTGGGTCATTCGCTCACCGGGGAGCTGTTTTTT. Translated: CASSLGHSLTGELFF.

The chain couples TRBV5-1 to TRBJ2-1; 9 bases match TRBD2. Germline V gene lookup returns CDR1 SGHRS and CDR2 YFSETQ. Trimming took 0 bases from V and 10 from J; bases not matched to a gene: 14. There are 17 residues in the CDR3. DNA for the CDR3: TGCGCCAGCAGCTTGGTAGCCCTAGCGGGAAAGGGTCGCGAGCAGTTCTTC. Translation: CASSLVALAGKGREQFF. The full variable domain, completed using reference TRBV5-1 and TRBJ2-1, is KAGVTQTPRYLIKTRGQQVTLSCSPISGHRSVSWYQQTPGQGLQFLFEYFSETQRNKGNFPGRFSGRQFSNSRSEMNVSTLELGDSALYLCASSLVALAGKGREQFFGPGTRLTVL.

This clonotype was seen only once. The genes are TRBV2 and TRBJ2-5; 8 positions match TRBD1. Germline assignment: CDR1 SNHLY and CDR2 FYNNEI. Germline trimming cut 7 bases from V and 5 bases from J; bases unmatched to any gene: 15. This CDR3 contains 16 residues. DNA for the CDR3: TGTGCCAGCAAGGGGAGTTGGACAGGGAGGCCGGAGACCCAGTACTTC. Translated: CASKGSWTGRPETQYF.

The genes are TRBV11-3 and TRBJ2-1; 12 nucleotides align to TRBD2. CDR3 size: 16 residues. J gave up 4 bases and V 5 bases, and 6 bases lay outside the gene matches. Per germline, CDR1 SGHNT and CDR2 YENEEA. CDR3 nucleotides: TGTGCCAGCAGCCACTCGACTAGCGGGAGATACAATGAGCAGTTCTTC. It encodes CASSHSTSGRYNEQFF.

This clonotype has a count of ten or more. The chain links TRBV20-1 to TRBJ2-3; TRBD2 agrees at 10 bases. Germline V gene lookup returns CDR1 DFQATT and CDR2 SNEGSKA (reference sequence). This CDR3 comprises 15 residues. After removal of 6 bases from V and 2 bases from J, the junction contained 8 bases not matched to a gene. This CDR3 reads CSAIRTSGNTDTQYF. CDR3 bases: TGCAGTGCCATCAGGACTAGCGGAAACACAGATACGCAGTATTTT.

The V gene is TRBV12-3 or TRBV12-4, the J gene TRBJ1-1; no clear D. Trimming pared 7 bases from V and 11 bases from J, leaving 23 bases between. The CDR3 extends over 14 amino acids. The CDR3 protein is CASTNGQYEREAFF. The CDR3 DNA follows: TGTGCCAGCACTAATGGTCAGTATGAGAGGGAGGCTTTCTTT.

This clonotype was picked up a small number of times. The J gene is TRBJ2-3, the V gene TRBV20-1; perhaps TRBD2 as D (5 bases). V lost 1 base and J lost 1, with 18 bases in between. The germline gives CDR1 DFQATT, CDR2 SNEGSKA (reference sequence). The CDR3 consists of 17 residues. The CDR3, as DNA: TGCAGTGCTAGAGGACGGGATGGTGTTAAGGGCACAGATACGCAGTATTTT. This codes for CSARGRDGVKGTDTQYF.

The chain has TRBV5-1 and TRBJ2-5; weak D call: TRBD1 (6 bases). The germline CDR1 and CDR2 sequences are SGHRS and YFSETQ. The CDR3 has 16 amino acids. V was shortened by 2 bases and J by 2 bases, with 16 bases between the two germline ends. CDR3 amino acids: CASSLKRGTTQETQYF. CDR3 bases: TGCGCCAGCAGCTTAAAGAGGGGGACAACACAAGAGACCCAGTACTTC.

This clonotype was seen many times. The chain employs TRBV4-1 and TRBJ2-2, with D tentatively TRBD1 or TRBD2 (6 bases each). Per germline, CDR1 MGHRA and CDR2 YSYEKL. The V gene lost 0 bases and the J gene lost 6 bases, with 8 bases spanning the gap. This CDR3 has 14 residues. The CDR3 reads CASSQDRGAGELFF. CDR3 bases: TGCGCCAGCAGCCAAGATAGGGGGGCCGGGGAGCTGTTTTTT.

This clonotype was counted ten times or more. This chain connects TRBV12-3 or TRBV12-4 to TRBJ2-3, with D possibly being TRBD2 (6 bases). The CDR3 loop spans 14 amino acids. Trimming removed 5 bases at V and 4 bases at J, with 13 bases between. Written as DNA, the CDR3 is TGTGCCAGCAGTATCCACCCGGGAGCAGATACGCAGTATTTT. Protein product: CASSIHPGADTQYF.

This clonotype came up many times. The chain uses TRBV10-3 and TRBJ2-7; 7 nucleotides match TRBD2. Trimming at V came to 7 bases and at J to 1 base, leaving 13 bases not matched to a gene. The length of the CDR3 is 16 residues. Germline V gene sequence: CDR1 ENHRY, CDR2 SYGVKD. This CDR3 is CAINDGLDAFSYEQYF. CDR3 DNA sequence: TGTGCCATCAATGACGGACTAGACGCTTTTTCCTACGAGCAGTACTTC.

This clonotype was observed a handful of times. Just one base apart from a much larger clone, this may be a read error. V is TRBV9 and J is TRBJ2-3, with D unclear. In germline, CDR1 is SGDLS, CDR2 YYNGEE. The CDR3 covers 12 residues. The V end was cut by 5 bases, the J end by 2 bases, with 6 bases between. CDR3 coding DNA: TGTGCCAGCAGTATAATCACAGATACGCAGTATTTT. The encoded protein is CASSIITDTQYF.

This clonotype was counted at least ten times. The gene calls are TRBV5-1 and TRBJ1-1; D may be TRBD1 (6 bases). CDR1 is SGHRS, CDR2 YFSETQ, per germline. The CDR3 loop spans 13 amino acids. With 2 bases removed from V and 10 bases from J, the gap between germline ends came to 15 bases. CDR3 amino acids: CASSFGGQIRAFF. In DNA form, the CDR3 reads TGCGCCAGCAGCTTCGGCGGACAGATCCGAGCTTTCTTT.

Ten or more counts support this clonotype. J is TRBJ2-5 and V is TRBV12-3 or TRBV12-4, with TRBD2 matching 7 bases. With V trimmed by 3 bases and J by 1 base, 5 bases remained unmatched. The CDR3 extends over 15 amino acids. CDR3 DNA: TGTGCCAGCAGTTTTTTAGCGGGTCCCCAAGAGACCCAGTACTTC. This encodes CASSFLAGPQETQYF.

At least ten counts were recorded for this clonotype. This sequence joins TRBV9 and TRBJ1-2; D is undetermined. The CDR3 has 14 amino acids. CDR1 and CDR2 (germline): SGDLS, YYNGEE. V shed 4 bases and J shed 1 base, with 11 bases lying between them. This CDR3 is CASSTPHRNYGYTF. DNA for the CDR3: TGTGCCAGCAGCACCCCCCACCGTAACTATGGCTACACCTTC.